The source of this TCR beta chain is a study of shared clonotypes between healthy human individuals. The CDR3 sequence is 14 residues long. Germline V gene lookup returns CDR1 SGHRS and CDR2 YFSETQ. V gave up 0 bases and J gave up 3 bases, with 8 bases separating them. As for this clone: The sample contains more than one DNA sequence encoding this CDR3.

The study drew all its donors from Caucasian adults living in Nashville, Tennessee. CD4+ cell separation produced CD45RA+ naive and CD45RA-negative memory subsets. The assay was immunoSEQ multiplex PCR, and TCRdb's table has in-frame clones only and misses some. The sample records around 1,100,000 clones, about 72% being singletons. The source material was memory CD4+ T cells from PBMCs. Noted subset: CD45RA-negative fraction. This receptor was obtained from a man younger than 35 in good health. Some clones in this sample may be carry-over from other donors' samples. The chain links TRBV5-1 to TRBJ2-3; D possibly corresponds to TRBD1 (5 bases). CDR3: CASSLGGRTDTQYF. CDR3 nucleotides: TGCGCCAGCAGCTTGGGGGGCCGTACAGATACGCAGTATTTT.